The 20 T cell receptor beta chains below come from one sample, sequenced in a study of PD-L1 blockade in urothelial cancer. Time point defined: pretreatment peripheral blood. The method was immunoSEQ multiplex PCR; TCRdb's version includes in-frame clones alone and lacks a portion of them. The profile shows nearly 35,000 clones, under 90% of them singletons. Sequencing used PBMCs, obtained around atezolizumab (anti-PD-L1) treatment. These receptors were taken from a man aged 55 to 70 with urothelial cancer.

The CDR3 nucleotides read TGTGCCAGCAGCTTAACCCTAGCGGGGGGACCCACAGATACGCAGTATTTT. It yields the protein CASSLTLAGGPTDTQYF. The chain combines TRBV7-3 with TRBJ2-3; 11 nucleotides agree with TRBD2. This CDR3 contains 17 residues. Germline V lookup: CDR1 SGHTA, CDR2 FQGTGA. V lost 0 bases and J lost 2; bases outside the gene matches: 4.

V is TRBV29-1 and J is TRBJ2-1, with no clear D. The CDR3 sequence is 14 residues long. Per the germline V gene, CDR1 is SQVTM and CDR2 is ANQGSEA. With 4 bases removed from V and 5 bases from J, the gap between germline ends came to 15 bases. This chain's CDR3 is CSVASATLDNEQFF. The DNA for the CDR3 is TGCAGCGTTGCGAGCGCAACCCTCGACAATGAGCAGTTCTTC.

The chain combines TRBV5-4 with TRBJ2-3; TRBD1 matches 10 bases. Looked up from germline, CDR1 is SGHNT and CDR2 is YYREEE (reference sequence). CDR3 length: 14 residues. The V gene end was trimmed by 4 bases and the J gene end by 6 bases; junction bases not matched to a gene: 5. The CDR3 protein is CASSTRDRGDTQYF. The CDR3 bases are TGTGCCAGCAGCACCCGGGACAGGGGCGATACGCAGTATTTT.

The rearrangement uses TRBV7-9 and TRBJ2-7, with 11 bases identical to TRBD2. J was trimmed by 3 bases and V by 5 bases; bases with no gene match: 3. The germline CDR1 and CDR2 sequences are SEHNR and FQNEAQ (reference sequence). The CDR3 is 14 residues long. CDR3 nucleotides: TGTGCCAGCAGCGGGGGACTAGCGGACTACGAGCAGTACTTC. Translation: CASSGGLADYEQYF.

The V and J genes are TRBV6-6 and TRBJ2-1, with TRBD2 identical over 10 bases. The V gene end was trimmed by 7 bases and the J gene end by 10 bases; junction bases not matched to a gene: 16. The CDR3 totals 16 residues. Germline lookup yields CDR1 MNHNY and CDR2 SVGAGI (reference sequence). CDR3 loop: CASTIAQAGGPGEQFF. The CDR3 DNA follows: TGTGCCAGCACAATAGCTCAAGCGGGAGGGCCTGGGGAGCAGTTCTTC.

This clone was seen a single time. V is TRBV7-2 and J is TRBJ2-7; tentatively, D is TRBD2 (5 bases). CDR3 length: 14 amino acids. The germline V gene has CDR1 SGHTA and CDR2 FQGNSA. The V end lost 5 bases, the J end lost 6 bases, and 17 bases lay between the germline ends. CDR3 DNA: TGTGCCAGCAGCACGCAACTAGTAGTAGGCGAGCAGTACTTC. The encoded protein is CASSTQLVVGEQYF.

This clone was observed a single time. The chain recombines TRBV13 with TRBJ2-5; D gene ambiguous. V gave up 6 bases and J gave up 0 bases, with 17 bases separating them. CDR1 is PRHDT, CDR2 FYEKMQ, per germline (reference sequence). This CDR3 is built from 16 residues. CDR3 DNA: TGTGCCAGCAGTTATAAAGTGGGCGCATACCAAGAGACCCAGTACTTC. Amino acids: CASSYKVGAYQETQYF.

The chain couples TRBV7-2 to TRBJ2-5; no definite D call. The V gene lost 5 bases and the J gene lost 5 bases, with 15 bases spanning the gap. The CDR3 runs 14 residues. CDR1 and CDR2 from the germline V gene are SGHTA and FQGNSA. CDR3 loop: CASSPTGSTETQYF. CDR3 DNA sequence: TGTGCCAGCAGCCCGACCGGGTCGACGGAGACCCAGTACTTC.

The chain links TRBV10-3 to TRBJ1-2; D perhaps matches TRBD1 (5 bases). V was clipped by 2 bases and J by 4 bases, with 11 bases between them. In germline, CDR1 is ENHRY, CDR2 SYGVKD. This CDR3 has 14 amino acids. CDR3 DNA sequence: TGTGCCATCAGTGAGGGTCAGGGAGGCTATGGCTACACCTTC. Its translation is CAISEGQGGYGYTF.

The chain recombines TRBV10-2 with TRBJ2-7; TRBD1 matches 9 bases. Germline CDR1 and CDR2: WSHSY and SAAADI. Germline trimming cut 4 bases from V and 3 bases from J; bases unmatched to any gene: 4. This CDR3 has 14 amino acids. CDR3 coding DNA: TGCGCCAGCAGTGTAACGACAGGGGGCTACGAGCAGTACTTC. It translates to CASSVTTGGYEQYF.

The chain links TRBV11-2 to TRBJ2-1; 9 bases map to TRBD2. From germline, CDR1 is SGHAT and CDR2 FQNNGV. This CDR3 spans 15 amino acids. V shed 0 bases, J shed 8 bases, and the junction held 5 bases outside the gene matches. In DNA, the CDR3 is TGTGCCAGCAGCTTAGACCTAGCGGGAAGCTATGAGCAGTTCTTC. It codes for CASSLDLAGSYEQFF.

V usage is TRBV5-1 and J usage is TRBJ2-3; 7 nucleotides align to TRBD2. With 4 bases clipped from V and 4 bases from J, the junction kept 12 bases outside the gene matches. The CDR3 covers 16 residues. The germline gives CDR1 SGHRS, CDR2 YFSETQ. As DNA, the CDR3 is TGCGCCAGCAGCCCCAGAGTGGCTAGCGGTTCAGATACGCAGTATTTT. Protein sequence: CASSPRVASGSDTQYF. Variable domain in full (rest from reference TRBV5-1 and TRBJ2-3): KAGVTQTPRYLIKTRGQQVTLSCSPISGHRSVSWYQQTPGQGLQFLFEYFSETQRNKGNFPGRFSGRQFSNSRSEMNVSTLELGDSALYLCASSPRVASGSDTQYFGPGTRLTVL.

J is TRBJ2-5 and V is TRBV5-4, with no clear D. The V gene's germline CDR1 is SGHNT and CDR2 YYREEE (reference sequence). The CDR3 extends over 13 amino acids. The germline V and J ends were trimmed by 4 bases and 5 bases, with 12 bases remaining between them. Here the CDR3 reads CASSPGFRETQYF. The CDR3 region has the DNA TGTGCCAGCAGCCCCGGGTTCCGGGAGACCCAGTACTTC.

V is TRBV5-1 and J is TRBJ2-5; 7 positions agree with TRBD2. Trimming at V came to 0 bases and at J to 5 bases, leaving 13 bases not matched to a gene. In germline, CDR1 is SGHRS, CDR2 YFSETQ. CDR3 length: 17 amino acids. The CDR3 sequence: CASSLGPSQGGYETQYF. The CDR3 region has the DNA TGCGCCAGCAGCTTGGGGCCTAGTCAGGGAGGGTACGAGACCCAGTACTTC. The variable domain in full, completed from reference TRBV5-1 and TRBJ2-5, reads KAGVTQTPRYLIKTRGQQVTLSCSPISGHRSVSWYQQTPGQGLQFLFEYFSETQRNKGNFPGRFSGRQFSNSRSEMNVSTLELGDSALYLCASSLGPSQGGYETQYFGPGTRLLVL.

The J gene is TRBJ2-7, the V gene TRBV7-9; 9 nucleotides align to TRBD1. V shed 4 bases, J shed 1 base, and the junction held 5 bases outside the gene matches. Germline V lookup: CDR1 SEHNR, CDR2 FQNEAQ (reference sequence). CDR3 length: 15 amino acids. The CDR3 DNA sequence: TGTGCCAGCAGCTCCCGGACAGGGGTTTCCTACGAGCAGTACTTC. This encodes CASSSRTGVSYEQYF.

V gene TRBV5-1 combines with J gene TRBJ2-7, with 10 bases matching TRBD2. The CDR3 covers 14 residues. V lost 4 bases, J lost 9 bases, and 10 bases stayed unmatched. The V gene's germline CDR1 is SGHRS and CDR2 YFSETQ. CDR3 bases: TGCGCCAGCAGCCCCGACCCAGGACTAGCGGTGCAGTACTTC. It yields the protein CASSPDPGLAVQYF.

The chain has TRBV6-6 and TRBJ1-2; D perhaps matches TRBD1 (5 bases). CDR1 and CDR2 from the germline V gene are MNHNY and SVGAGI (reference sequence). Trimming took 5 bases from V and 2 from J, leaving 18 bases between them. The CDR3 loop spans 16 amino acids. The CDR3 sequence: CASSTPGGGTNYGYTF. As DNA, the CDR3 is TGTGCCAGCAGTACCCCCGGGGGGGGTACAAACTATGGCTACACCTTC.

The gene calls are TRBV7-9 and TRBJ1-2, with TRBD1 matching 8 bases. The CDR3 has 14 residues. V lost 1 base to trimming and J lost 12 bases; unmatched junction nucleotides: 10. CDR1 SEHNR and CDR2 FQNEAQ come from the germline V gene (reference sequence). The CDR3 sequence is CASSLDGQGSINTF. The CDR3 DNA follows: TGTGCCAGCAGCTTAGACGGACAGGGAAGTATTAACACCTTC.

This clone appeared a few times. The DNA for the CDR3 is TGTGCCAGCAGCCCCCTCGACACTGAAGCTTTCTTT. It encodes CASSPLDTEAFF. The chain carries TRBV9 and TRBJ1-1; D gene uncertain. The germline CDR1 and CDR2 sequences are SGDLS and YYNGEE. Deletions cut 4 bases from V and 3 bases from J, with 7 bases between. The CDR3 covers 12 residues.

The rearrangement links TRBV28 to TRBJ1-6; D perhaps matches TRBD1 (6 bases). Germline loops: CDR1 MDHEN, CDR2 SYDVKM. V was pared by 5 bases and J by 7 bases, with 18 bases between. The CDR3 sequence is 16 residues long. The CDR3: CASSLFPDRPNSPLHF. Here the CDR3 DNA reads TGTGCCAGCAGTCTCTTTCCCGACAGGCCGAATTCACCCCTCCACTTT.